One sample yielded the 9 T cell receptor beta chains listed below, sequenced in a study of beta chain features in type 1 diabetes. The antigens these receptors bind are not known. Broader study findings: All four CD4+ subsets of Type 1 diabetes patients contained TCRB CDR3s that were moderately but significantly shorter.

The investigators reverse transcribed all of the isolated RNA, so they sequenced expressed TCRB transcripts. Clones were read by immunoSEQ multiplex PCR, and TCRdb kept only the in-frame ones, dropping some. The sample yields hundreds of thousands of clones, about an eighth seen once. Sequencing was done on a sample of naive CD4+ T cells from blood. All receptors derive from a young man with type 1 diabetes.

This chain connects TRBV2 to TRBJ2-1; D not certain. V was clipped by 4 bases and J by 9 bases, with 10 bases between them. The germline CDR1 and CDR2 sequences are SNHLY and FYNNEI. This CDR3 contains 12 residues. The CDR3 spells CASSGDFPEQFF. Written as DNA, the CDR3 is TGTGCCAGCAGTGGAGACTTCCCTGAGCAGTTCTTC.

The CDR3 spells CASSEPGGGETQYF. As DNA, the CDR3 is TGTGCCAGCAGTGAACCAGGGGGTGGAGAGACCCAGTACTTC. The chain is built from TRBV6-1 and TRBJ2-5; 7 nucleotides agree with TRBD1. The CDR3 is made up of 14 amino acids. V trimming: 2 bases; J trimming: 4 bases; junction bases outside the gene matches: 4. CDR1 and CDR2 (germline): MNHNS, SASEGT.

To note about this clone: This sample also contains other DNA sequences that code for the same CDR3. The genes are TRBV7-9 and TRBJ1-1; D gene ambiguous. Trimming removed 5 bases at V and 3 bases at J, with 7 bases between. This CDR3 region has 12 residues. From germline, CDR1 is SEHNR and CDR2 FQNEAQ (reference sequence). CDR3: CASSPGYTEAFF. The CDR3 region has the DNA TGTGCCAGCAGCCCTGGTTACACTGAAGCTTTCTTT.

The chain links TRBV6-5 to TRBJ1-6; D possibly corresponds to TRBD1 (5 bases). This CDR3 has 13 amino acids. Per the germline V gene, CDR1 is MNHEY and CDR2 is SVGAGI. Trimming removed 5 bases at V and 10 bases at J, with 12 bases between. CDR3 sequence reads: CASSGGPESPLHF. CDR3 DNA sequence: TGTGCCAGCAGTGGGGGTCCGGAGTCACCCCTCCACTTT.

This clone showed up just a few times. Other DNA sequences within the sample encode an identical CDR3. The J gene is TRBJ1-2, the V gene TRBV13; D is unclear. V lost 0 bases and J 3 bases, leaving 5 bases between the germline ends. CDR1 PRHDT and CDR2 FYEKMQ come from the germline V gene (reference sequence). This CDR3 region has 13 residues. The DNA of the CDR3 is TGTGCCAGCAGCTTAGGCAGGTACTATGGCTACACCTTC. It is translated as CASSLGRYYGYTF. Filled out from reference TRBV13 and TRBJ1-2, the complete variable domain reads AAGVIQSPRHLIKEKRETATLKCYPIPRHDTVYWYQQGPGQDPQFLISFYEKMQSDKGSIPDRFSAQQFSDYHSELNMSSLELGDSALYFCASSLGRYYGYTFGSGTRLTVV.

A few counts support this clone. Other DNA sequences in this specimen translate into the identical CDR3. The chain joins TRBV30 to TRBJ2-3; TRBD1 or TRBD2 may be the D gene (6 bases each). Germline V gene lookup returns CDR1 GTSNPN and CDR2 SVGIG (reference sequence). The CDR3 runs 12 residues. Trimming shortened V by 3 bases and J by 5 bases, and 9 bases separated the two germline ends. CDR3 sequence: CAWSGGVDTQYF. Written as DNA, the CDR3 is TGTGCCTGGAGCGGGGGCGTAGATACGCAGTATTTT. Variable domain in full (rest from reference TRBV30 and TRBJ2-3): SQTIHQWPATLVQPVGSPLSLECTVEGTSNPNLYWYRQAAGRGLQLLFYSVGIGQISSEVPQNLSASRPQDRQFILSSKKLLLSDSGFYLCAWSGGVDTQYFGPGTRLTVL.

In its sample, this clone was seen a few times. The chain combines TRBV7-9 with TRBJ1-1; 9 positions agree with TRBD1. Germline V gene data show CDR1 as SEHNR and CDR2 as FQNEAQ (reference sequence). Unmatched junction bases numbered 10, after V lost 6 bases and J lost 5 bases. This CDR3 comprises 15 residues. This CDR3 is CASRAGTGSWTEAFF. The CDR3 nucleotides are TGTGCCAGCAGAGCCGGGACAGGGTCGTGGACTGAAGCTTTCTTT.

This chain uses TRBV28 with TRBJ2-7, with no clear D. Germline CDR1 and CDR2: MDHEN and SYDVKM. Trimming removed 6 bases at V and 0 bases at J, with 12 bases between. CDR3 length equals 14 residues. DNA of the CDR3: TGTGCCAGCAGACCTCGACCCCACTCCTACGAGCAGTACTTC. Its translation is CASRPRPHSYEQYF. Using reference TRBV28 and TRBJ2-7 for the parts outside the CDR3, the full variable domain is DVKVTQSSRYLVKRTGEKVFLECVQDMDHENMFWYRQDPGLGLRLIYFSYDVKMKEKGDIPEGYSVSREKKERFSLILESASTNQTSMYLCASRPRPHSYEQYFGPGTRLTVT.

The J gene is TRBJ2-2, the V gene TRBV10-2; D may correspond to TRBD1 or TRBD2 (5 bases each). Germline CDR1 WSHSY, CDR2 SAAADI. CDR3 size: 15 residues. Trimming pared 2 bases from V and 8 bases from J, leaving 15 bases between. CDR3 residues: CASSERWDDGGELFF. For the CDR3, the DNA is TGCGCCAGCAGTGAGAGATGGGACGACGGTGGGGAGCTGTTTTTT.